The 2 T cell receptor beta chains below were found in one sample sequenced in a study of blood T cell repertoires in COVID-19. Clones were read by immunoSEQ multiplex PCR, and TCRdb kept only the in-frame ones, dropping some. Of a few hundred thousand clones listed, around 87% are singletons. The sample taken for sequencing was PBMCs or T cells enriched from blood (not recorded which). The receptors come from a woman aged 18 to 35 with acute COVID-19.

This rearrangement joins TRBV27 to TRBJ1-5; TRBD1 matches at 8 bases. Germline-derived CDR1 and CDR2 are MNHEY and SMNVEV (reference sequence). The junction had 7 bases not matched to a gene; V was cut back by 6 bases and J by 6 bases. CDR3 length: 14 residues. This chain's CDR3 is CASRGQGGRQPQHF. DNA of the CDR3: TGTGCCAGCAGAGGACAGGGTGGGCGTCAGCCCCAGCATTTT.

The genes are TRBV5-1 and TRBJ2-2, with 9 positions matching TRBD1. The trim removed 4 bases at V and 4 bases at J, leaving 5 bases unmatched. Germline V CDR1 and CDR2: SGHRS, YFSETQ. The CDR3 length is 15 residues. CDR3: CASSDRTGATGELFF. Here the CDR3 DNA reads TGCGCCAGCAGCGATAGGACAGGGGCCACCGGGGAGCTGTTTTTT.